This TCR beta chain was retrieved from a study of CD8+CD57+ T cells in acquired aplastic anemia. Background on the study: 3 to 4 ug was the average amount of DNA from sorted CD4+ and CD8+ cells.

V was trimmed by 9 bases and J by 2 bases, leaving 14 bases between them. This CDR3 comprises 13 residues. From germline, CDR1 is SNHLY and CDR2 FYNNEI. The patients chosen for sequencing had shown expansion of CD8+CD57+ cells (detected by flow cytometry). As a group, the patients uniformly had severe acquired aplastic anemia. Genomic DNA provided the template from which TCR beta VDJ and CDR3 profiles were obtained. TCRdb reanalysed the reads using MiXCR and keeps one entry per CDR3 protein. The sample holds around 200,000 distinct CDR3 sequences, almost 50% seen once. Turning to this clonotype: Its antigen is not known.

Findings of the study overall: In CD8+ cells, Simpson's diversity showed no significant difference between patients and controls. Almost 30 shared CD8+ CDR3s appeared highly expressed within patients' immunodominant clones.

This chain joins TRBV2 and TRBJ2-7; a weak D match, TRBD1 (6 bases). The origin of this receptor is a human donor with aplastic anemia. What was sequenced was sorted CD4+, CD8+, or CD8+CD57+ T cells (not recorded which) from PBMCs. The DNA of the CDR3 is TGTGCCAGTAGAATGGGGGCCACCTACGAGCAGTACTTC. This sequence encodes CASRMGATYEQYF.